The 30 T cell receptor beta chains reported below all come from one sample, sequenced in a study of blood T cell repertoires in COVID-19. Some clones are missing from TCRdb's copy, which holds only in-frame ones; the method was immunoSEQ multiplex PCR. The table shows about 260,000 clones, with approximately 88% occurring only once. Material: peripheral blood. These receptors all stem from a woman aged 70 to 79 with COVID-19, enrolled during active disease.

The CDR3 is CASSQDLGDRGAYGYTF. In DNA form, the CDR3 reads TGTGCCAGCAGCCAAGATCTCGGGGACAGGGGTGCCTATGGCTACACCTTC. This chain links TRBV14 with TRBJ1-2; 10 bases map to TRBD1. Germline assignment: CDR1 SGHDN and CDR2 FVKESK. The length of the CDR3 is 17 residues. J lost 4 bases, V lost 0 bases, and 8 bases had no gene match.

CDR3 DNA: TGTGCCAGCAGCCAGGATGACAGACCCTACGAGCAGTACTTC. Its translation: CASSQDDRPYEQYF. This chain joins TRBV14 and TRBJ2-7; a weak D match, TRBD1 (5 bases). The CDR3 runs 14 residues. CDR1 SGHDN and CDR2 FVKESK come from the germline V gene. Trimming shortened V by 3 bases and J by 2 bases, and 11 bases separated the two germline ends.

The V gene is TRBV7-9, the J gene TRBJ2-7, with D maybe TRBD2 (5 bases). Germline CDR1 is SEHNR and CDR2 is FQNEAQ (reference sequence). The CDR3 runs to 15 residues. Trimming removed 2 bases at V and 3 bases at J, with 14 bases between. CDR3 protein: CASSLIGGRNYEQYF. CDR3 nucleotides: TGTGCCAGCAGCTTAATTGGTGGGAGAAACTACGAGCAGTACTTC.

The genes are TRBV5-4 and TRBJ2-5, with D perhaps TRBD2 (6 bases). CDR1 and CDR2 from the germline V gene are SGHNT and YYREEE (reference sequence). The CDR3 is 16 amino acids. V dropped 2 bases and J dropped 2 bases, with 16 bases sitting between them. DNA of the CDR3: TGTGCCAGCAGCTTCCCGGGGAGGAGCGGACAAGAGACCCAGTACTTC. Translating gives CASSFPGRSGQETQYF.

V gene TRBV14 combines with J gene TRBJ2-1; D unresolved. The CDR3 length is 12 residues. V was trimmed by 0 bases and J by 13 bases, leaving 10 bases between them. Germline-derived CDR1 and CDR2 are SGHDN and FVKESK. CDR3 protein: CASSQDSLIQFF. In DNA, the CDR3 is TGTGCCAGCAGCCAAGATAGCCTAATACAGTTCTTC.

The genes are TRBV7-9 and TRBJ2-3; D is unresolved. V lost 1 base and J lost 6, with 11 bases in between. This CDR3 contains 14 residues. Per the germline V gene, CDR1 is SEHNR and CDR2 is FQNEAQ (reference sequence). In nucleotides, the CDR3 is TGTGCCAGCAGCTTAGGCCAAGAGTTGGATACGCAGTATTTT. Translating it yields CASSLGQELDTQYF.

The chain couples TRBV11-3 to TRBJ2-3, with D tentatively TRBD2 (5 bases). There are 15 residues in the CDR3. V was shortened by 4 bases and J by 2 bases, with 13 bases between the two germline ends. CDR1 is SGHNT and CDR2 is YENEEA in the germline V gene. The CDR3 sequence is CASSSQRAPTDTQYF. CDR3 in DNA: TGTGCCAGCAGCTCTCAGAGGGCCCCCACAGATACGCAGTATTTT.

The gene calls are TRBV18 and TRBJ2-2; maybe TRBD1 (5 bases). This CDR3 contains 14 residues. V was clipped by 4 bases and J by 9 bases, with 15 bases between them. Germline V gene lookup returns CDR1 KGHSH and CDR2 LQKENI. CDR3 in amino acids: CASSLPSRQRELFF. In DNA, the CDR3 is TGTGCCAGCTCACTTCCCTCTAGACAGCGGGAGCTGTTTTTT.

J is TRBJ2-1 and V is TRBV10-3, with 10 bases that match TRBD2. Trimming took 7 bases from V and 4 from J; bases not matched to a gene: 10. Looked up from germline, CDR1 is ENHRY and CDR2 is SYGVKD. This CDR3 contains 16 residues. CDR3 coding DNA: TGTGCCATCAATAGGATGGGACTAGCGCATTACAATGAGCAGTTCTTC. Translating it yields CAINRMGLAHYNEQFF.

This clone was seen only once. In the same sample, other DNA sequences code for this CDR3. This rearrangement joins TRBV5-4 to TRBJ2-2, with D possibly being TRBD2 (5 bases). The CDR3 has 14 residues. V lost 0 bases, J lost 6 bases, and 9 bases lay in between. The germline V gene encodes CDR1 SGHNT and CDR2 YYREEE (reference sequence). CDR3 sequence: CASSLGGRAGELFF. The CDR3 DNA reads TGTGCCAGCAGCTTGGGAGGGCGGGCCGGGGAGCTGTTTTTT.

Points on this clone: Compared with germline, one end of the junction differs, possibly owing to a read error. J is TRBJ2-7 and V is TRBV12-5; 9 bases fit TRBD2. The CDR3 spans 15 residues. Germline CDR1 reads LGHNT; CDR2 reads FRNRAP. The CDR3 coding sequence is TGTGCTTGTGGTTGGGGCGGCGGGAGGGGGTACGAGCAGTACTTC. Translated: CACGWGGGRGYEQYF.

A single count supports this clone. V and J are TRBV4-1 and TRBJ2-2; D is unclear. Trimming shortened V by 4 bases and J by 0 bases, and 9 bases separated the two germline ends. The CDR3 contains 15 residues. Germline V lookup: CDR1 MGHRA, CDR2 YSYEKL. The CDR3 region is CASSPRSANTGELFF. In DNA form, the CDR3 reads TGCGCCAGCAGCCCCCGTTCGGCGAACACCGGGGAGCTGTTTTTT.

This clone has a handful of counts. The rearrangement links TRBV19 to TRBJ1-1, with D uncertain. With 1 base removed from V and 6 bases from J, the gap between germline ends came to 12 bases. Per germline, CDR1 LNHDA and CDR2 SQIVND (reference sequence). The CDR3 is 14 residues long. The CDR3 DNA is TGTGCCAGTAGTATAGCACGGCCGGACTCTGAAGCTTTCTTT. Translation: CASSIARPDSEAFF.

The J gene is TRBJ1-2, the V gene TRBV7-9, with D unclear. CDR1 is SEHNR and CDR2 is FQNEAQ in the germline V gene (reference sequence). V was clipped by 4 bases and J by 3 bases, with 9 bases between them. The CDR3 sequence is 13 residues long. CDR3: CASSYEPDYGYTF. In DNA form, the CDR3 reads TGTGCCAGCAGCTACGAACCGGACTATGGCTACACCTTC. The full variable domain, in which reference TRBV7-9 and TRBJ1-2 provide the parts outside the CDR3, is DTGVSQNPRHKITKRGQNVTFRCDPISEHNRLYWYRQTLGQGPEFLTYFQNEAQLEKSRLLSDRFSAERPKGSFSTLEIQRTEQGDSAMYLCASSYEPDYGYTFGSGTRLTVV.

This chain connects TRBV28 to TRBJ1-2; TRBD1 matches 7 bases. Germline V gene data show CDR1 as MDHEN and CDR2 as SYDVKM. V lost 5 bases to trimming and J lost 4 bases; unmatched junction nucleotides: 10. The CDR3 length is 15 residues. CDR3 amino acids: CASSLGTARVYGYTF. The CDR3, as DNA: TGTGCCAGCAGTCTCGGGACAGCTCGGGTCTATGGCTACACCTTC.

The J gene is TRBJ2-7, the V gene TRBV2; D might be TRBD1 (6 bases). V was trimmed by 7 bases and J by 1 base, leaving 11 bases between them. The CDR3 covers 13 residues. Germline lookup yields CDR1 SNHLY and CDR2 FYNNEI. This CDR3 is CASNLDRSYEQYF. The CDR3 bases are TGTGCCAGCAATCTCGACAGGTCCTACGAGCAGTACTTC.

The genes are TRBV11-3 and TRBJ1-1, with 7 bases identical to TRBD1. This CDR3 spans 14 amino acids. The V gene's germline CDR1 is SGHNT and CDR2 YENEEA. V lost 6 bases to trimming and J lost 4 bases; unmatched junction nucleotides: 8. Here the CDR3 reads CASSTGVEITEAFF. The CDR3 DNA reads as TGTGCCAGCAGTACAGGGGTCGAAATCACTGAAGCTTTCTTT.

The chain recombines TRBV27 with TRBJ1-2; D perhaps matches TRBD1 (5 bases). CDR1 MNHEY and CDR2 SMNVEV come from the germline V gene (reference sequence). Trimming shortened V by 1 base and J by 5 bases, and 8 bases separated the two germline ends. This CDR3 region has 13 residues. DNA for the CDR3: TGTGCCAGCAGTTTATGGGCAGGGTATGGCTACACCTTC. Translation gives CASSLWAGYGYTF.

This sequence joins TRBV19 and TRBJ1-6; 8 bases fit TRBD1. This CDR3 has 17 amino acids. J gave up 9 bases and V 3 bases, and 13 bases lay outside the gene matches. Germline loops: CDR1 LNHDA, CDR2 SQIVND (reference sequence). The CDR3 nucleotides read TGTGCCAGTAGTATCCTAGGACAGGGATTATTAGGTTCACCCCTCCACTTT. Amino acid sequence: CASSILGQGLLGSPLHF.

The chain carries TRBV6-5 and TRBJ1-2; 9 bases are a match to TRBD1. Germline V gene data show CDR1 as MNHEY and CDR2 as SVGAGI. This CDR3 region has 16 residues. J gave up 5 bases and V 0 bases, and 7 bases lay outside the gene matches. This CDR3 reads CASSYSQGAEGYGYTF. DNA of the CDR3: TGTGCCAGCAGTTACTCACAGGGGGCAGAAGGATATGGCTACACCTTC.

The chain joins TRBV27 to TRBJ2-2; D might be TRBD2 (6 bases). This CDR3 spans 16 amino acids. Germline CDR1 is MNHEY and CDR2 is SMNVEV (reference sequence). V was shortened by 7 bases and J by 1 base, with 16 bases between the two germline ends. CDR3 sequence reads: CASTRERPLNTGELFF. The CDR3 DNA reads TGTGCCAGCACCCGGGAGAGACCTTTGAACACCGGGGAGCTGTTTTTT.

The chain combines TRBV19 with TRBJ1-5; TRBD1 agrees at 7 bases. CDR3 size: 15 residues. V shed 5 bases, J shed 2 bases, and the junction held 6 bases outside the gene matches. From germline, CDR1 is LNHDA and CDR2 SQIVND (reference sequence). CDR3 residues: CASSQGVEGNQPQHF. The CDR3 coding sequence is TGTGCCAGTAGTCAGGGGGTTGAAGGCAATCAGCCCCAGCATTTT.

This clone appeared once. CDR3 sequence (DNA): TGTGCCAGCAGTGACCCAGGGGGCAGGGACATTCAGTACTTC. It codes for CASSDPGGRDIQYF. The gene calls are TRBV2 and TRBJ2-4; 8 bases match TRBD1. J was trimmed by 8 bases and V by 3 bases; bases with no gene match: 6. CDR3 length: 14 amino acids. Germline CDR1 is SNHLY and CDR2 is FYNNEI.

This chain joins TRBV4-2 and TRBJ2-3; TRBD2 is a possible D gene (6 bases). Deletions cut 3 bases from V and 3 bases from J, with 13 bases between. CDR3 length: 15 amino acids. Per germline, CDR1 LGHNA and CDR2 YNFKEQ. The CDR3 spells CASSHGGGATDTQYF. The DNA of the CDR3 is TGTGCCAGCAGCCATGGGGGAGGAGCAACAGATACGCAGTATTTT.

The rearrangement links TRBV10-3 to TRBJ1-1; D is uncertain. The CDR3 is 14 amino acids. The V and J ends lost 4 bases and 3 bases respectively, with 12 bases between them. Germline CDR1 reads ENHRY; CDR2 reads SYGVKD. CDR3 in DNA: TGTGCCATCAGTGCCGCGGGTAAAGACACTGAAGCTTTCTTT. This sequence encodes CAISAAGKDTEAFF.

The chain couples TRBV6-1 to TRBJ2-5; maybe TRBD2 (6 bases). The length of the CDR3 is 15 residues. Germline V CDR1 and CDR2: MNHNS, SASEGT. V gave up 3 bases and J gave up 4 bases, with 15 bases separating them. CDR3 nucleotide sequence: TGTGCCAGCAGTGACCAGGGACTCCGGGGAGAGACCCAGTACTTC. Protein product: CASSDQGLRGETQYF.

The rearrangement joins TRBV18 to TRBJ1-2; TRBD1 matches at 8 bases. V lost 1 base and J lost 4; bases outside the gene matches: 5. This CDR3 is 15 amino acids long. Germline CDR1 and CDR2: KGHSH and LQKENI. The CDR3 region is CASSPQLQGVYGYTF. The CDR3 DNA is TGTGCCAGCTCACCACAATTACAGGGGGTCTATGGCTACACCTTC.

The rearrangement joins TRBV10-3 to TRBJ2-1; 8 bases match TRBD2. The CDR3 loop spans 16 amino acids. From germline, CDR1 is ENHRY and CDR2 SYGVKD. V lost 4 bases to trimming and J lost 5 bases; unmatched junction nucleotides: 10. CDR3 in amino acids: CAISVRAGVLNNEQFF. In DNA, the CDR3 is TGTGCCATCAGTGTTCGAGCGGGGGTGTTGAACAATGAGCAGTTCTTC.

The rearrangement links TRBV9 to TRBJ2-3; D may be TRBD2 (5 bases). The CDR3 extends over 14 amino acids. V lost 0 bases and J 5 bases, leaving 10 bases between the germline ends. The germline gives CDR1 SGDLS, CDR2 YYNGEE. The CDR3 region is CASSVARVEDTQYF. Written as DNA, the CDR3 is TGTGCCAGCAGCGTAGCGAGGGTAGAAGATACGCAGTATTTT.

The chain carries TRBV19 and TRBJ2-7; D unresolved. V was cut by 5 bases and J by 0 bases, with 11 bases left in between. Germline assignment: CDR1 LNHDA and CDR2 SQIVND (reference sequence). The CDR3 has 14 residues. The CDR3 DNA sequence: TGTGCCAGTAGTTTACGACTGATCTCCTACGAGCAGTACTTC. This codes for CASSLRLISYEQYF.